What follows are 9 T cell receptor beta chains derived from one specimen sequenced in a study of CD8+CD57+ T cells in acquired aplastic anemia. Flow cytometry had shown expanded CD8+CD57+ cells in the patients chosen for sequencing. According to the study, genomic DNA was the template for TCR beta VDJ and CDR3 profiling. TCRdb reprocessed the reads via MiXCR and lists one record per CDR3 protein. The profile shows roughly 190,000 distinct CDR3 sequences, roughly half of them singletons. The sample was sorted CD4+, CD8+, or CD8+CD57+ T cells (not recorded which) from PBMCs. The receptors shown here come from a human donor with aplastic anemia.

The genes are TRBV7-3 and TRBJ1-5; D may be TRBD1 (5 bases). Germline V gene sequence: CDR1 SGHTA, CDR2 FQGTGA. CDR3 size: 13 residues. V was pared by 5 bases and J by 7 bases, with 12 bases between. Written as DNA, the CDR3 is TGTGCCAGCAGCGTCCAGGGTGGCCAGCCCCAGCATTTT. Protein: CASSVQGGQPQHF.

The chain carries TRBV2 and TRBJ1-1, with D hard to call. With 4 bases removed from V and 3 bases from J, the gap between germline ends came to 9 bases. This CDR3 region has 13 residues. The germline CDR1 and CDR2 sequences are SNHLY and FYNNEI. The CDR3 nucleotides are TGTGCCAGCAGTGCAGGAAGGGACACTGAAGCTTTCTTT. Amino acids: CASSAGRDTEAFF.

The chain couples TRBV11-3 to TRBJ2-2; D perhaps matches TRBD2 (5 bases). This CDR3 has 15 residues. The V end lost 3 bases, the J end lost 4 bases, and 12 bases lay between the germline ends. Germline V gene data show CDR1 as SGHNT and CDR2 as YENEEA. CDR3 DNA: TGTGCCAGCAGCTTCTTGGCGGGCTCCACCGGGGAGCTGTTTTTT. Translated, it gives CASSFLAGSTGELFF.

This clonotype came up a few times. The CDR3 protein is CASSLGYSPLHF. The CDR3, as DNA: TGTGCCAGCAGCTTAGGATATTCACCCCTCCACTTT. The chain links TRBV7-8 to TRBJ1-6; D uncertain. The germline V gene encodes CDR1 SGHVS and CDR2 FQNEAQ. The CDR3 spans 12 residues. V was cut by 1 base and J by 8 bases, with 3 bases left in between.

The CDR3, as DNA: TGCAGTGCAAGGGACAGCAGTAGAGAGACCCAGTACTTC. It translates to CSARDSSRETQYF. The J gene is TRBJ2-5, the V gene TRBV20-1, with 7 bases identical to TRBD1. The CDR3 has 13 amino acids. Looked up from germline, CDR1 is DFQATT and CDR2 is SNEGSKA (reference sequence). V shed 6 bases, J shed 4 bases, and the junction held 8 bases outside the gene matches.

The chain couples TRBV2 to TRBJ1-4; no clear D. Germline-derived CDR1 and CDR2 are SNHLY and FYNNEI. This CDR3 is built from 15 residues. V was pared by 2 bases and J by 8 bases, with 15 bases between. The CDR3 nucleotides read TGTGCCAGCAGTGAAAGGTCTACTAGTGTGGAAAAACTGTTTTTT. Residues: CASSERSTSVEKLFF.

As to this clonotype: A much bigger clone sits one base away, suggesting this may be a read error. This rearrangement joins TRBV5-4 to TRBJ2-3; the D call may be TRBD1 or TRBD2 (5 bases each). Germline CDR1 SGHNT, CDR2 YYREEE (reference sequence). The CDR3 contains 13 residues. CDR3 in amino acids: CASSFWGSDTQSF. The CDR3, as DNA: TGTGCCAGCAGCTTCTGGGGGTCGGATACGCAGTCTTTT.

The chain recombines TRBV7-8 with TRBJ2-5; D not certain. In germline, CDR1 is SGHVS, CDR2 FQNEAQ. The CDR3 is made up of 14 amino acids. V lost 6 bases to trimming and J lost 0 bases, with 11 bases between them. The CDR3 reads CASRPEQHQETQYF. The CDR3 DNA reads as TGTGCCAGCAGGCCGGAACAGCACCAAGAGACCCAGTACTTC.

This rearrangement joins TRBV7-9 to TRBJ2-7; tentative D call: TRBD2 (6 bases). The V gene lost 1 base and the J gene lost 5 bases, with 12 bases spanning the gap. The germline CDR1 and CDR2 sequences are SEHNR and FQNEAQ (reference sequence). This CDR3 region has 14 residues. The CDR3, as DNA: TGTGCCAGCAGCTTAGTGGGCAGGGAGGACGAGCAGTACTTC. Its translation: CASSLVGREDEQYF.